This T cell receptor (beta chain) is drawn from a study of T cell responses to AZD1222 COVID-19 vaccine. Across the study: Second doses at about 4 or about 12 weeks were pooled.

TCRdb keeps only in-frame clones here, not all; method: immunoSEQ multiplex PCR. The table records under 80,000 clones, 70% to 90% of them present only once. Note on this clone: What it recognizes is unknown.

CDR3 length: 11 amino acids. V lost 2 bases to trimming and J lost 8 bases, with 5 bases between them. Germline V gene lookup returns CDR1 SGHRS and CDR2 YFSETQ. Study results and caveats: Donors were chiefly white British, with a greater number of females, and clonal diversity was perhaps underestimated. Researchers report vaccine-associated CD4 TCRs spanning spike, with dominance at 160-218 and 743-854.

The rearrangement joins TRBV5-1 to TRBJ2-1, with D unclear. This receptor was taken from an adult in good health. The sequenced sample was peripheral blood, obtained on day 0 of AZD1222 vaccination. The CDR3 here is CASSFEYEQFF. The CDR3 DNA follows: TGCGCCAGCAGCTTCGAGTATGAGCAGTTCTTC.